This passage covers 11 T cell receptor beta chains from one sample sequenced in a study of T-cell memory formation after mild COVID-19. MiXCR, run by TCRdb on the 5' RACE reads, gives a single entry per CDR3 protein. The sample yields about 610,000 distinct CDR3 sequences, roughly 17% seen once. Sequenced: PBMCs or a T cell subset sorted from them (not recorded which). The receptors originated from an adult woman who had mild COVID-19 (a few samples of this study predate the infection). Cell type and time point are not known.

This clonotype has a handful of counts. The CDR3 nucleotides are TGCGCCAGCAGTCCGGGGGCCTACACCGGGGAGCTGTTTTTT. It translates to CASSPGAYTGELFF. The gene calls are TRBV5-1 and TRBJ2-2; D is tentatively TRBD1 or TRBD2 (6 bases each). The V end was cut by 5 bases, the J end by 3 bases, with 11 bases between. Germline CDR1 and CDR2: SGHRS and YFSETQ. This CDR3 has 14 amino acids. Supplemented by reference TRBV5-1 and TRBJ2-2, the full variable domain reads KAGVTQTPRYLIKTRGQQVTLSCSPISGHRSVSWYQQTPGQGLQFLFEYFSETQRNKGNFPGRFSGRQFSNSRSEMNVSTLELGDSALYLCASSPGAYTGELFFGEGSRLTVL.

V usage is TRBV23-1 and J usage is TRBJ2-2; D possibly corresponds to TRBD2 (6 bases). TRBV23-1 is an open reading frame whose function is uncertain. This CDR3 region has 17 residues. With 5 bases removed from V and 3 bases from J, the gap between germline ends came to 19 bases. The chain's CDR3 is CASSYDAEGEDTGELFF. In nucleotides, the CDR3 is TGCGCCAGCAGTTATGACGCCGAAGGGGAGGACACCGGGGAGCTGTTTTTT.

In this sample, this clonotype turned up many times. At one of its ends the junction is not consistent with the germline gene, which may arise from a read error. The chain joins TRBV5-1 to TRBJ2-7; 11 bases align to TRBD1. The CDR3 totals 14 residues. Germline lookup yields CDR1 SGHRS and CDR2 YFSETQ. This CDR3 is CASSFGTGGYEQYF. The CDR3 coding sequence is TGTGCCAGCAGTTTCGGGACAGGGGGCTACGAGCAGTACTTC.

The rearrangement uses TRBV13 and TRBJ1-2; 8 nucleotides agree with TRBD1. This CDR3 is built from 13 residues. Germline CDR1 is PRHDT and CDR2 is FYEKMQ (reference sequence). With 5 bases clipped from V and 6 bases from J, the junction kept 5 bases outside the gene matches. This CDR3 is CASSTMTGDGYTF. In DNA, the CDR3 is TGTGCCAGCAGCACCATGACAGGGGATGGCTACACCTTC.

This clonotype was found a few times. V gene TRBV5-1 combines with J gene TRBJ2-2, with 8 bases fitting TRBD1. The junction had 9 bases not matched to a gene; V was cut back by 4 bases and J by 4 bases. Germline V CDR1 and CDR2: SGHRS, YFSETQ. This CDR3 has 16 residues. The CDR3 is CASSPDRGSGTGELFF. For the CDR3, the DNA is TGCGCCAGCAGCCCTGACAGGGGTTCGGGCACCGGGGAGCTGTTTTTT.

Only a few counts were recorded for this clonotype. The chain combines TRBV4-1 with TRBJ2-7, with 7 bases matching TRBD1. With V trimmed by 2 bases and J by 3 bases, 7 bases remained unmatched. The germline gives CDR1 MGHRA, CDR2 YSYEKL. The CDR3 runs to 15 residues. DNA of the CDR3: TGCGCCAGCAGCCAATTGGCGACAGGGTTCTACGAGCAGTACTTC. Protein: CASSQLATGFYEQYF.

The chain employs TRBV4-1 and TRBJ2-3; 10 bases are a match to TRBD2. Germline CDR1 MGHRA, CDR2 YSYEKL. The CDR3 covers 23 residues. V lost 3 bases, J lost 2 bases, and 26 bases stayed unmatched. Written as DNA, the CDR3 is TGCGCCAGCAGCCAGCCGGGACTAGTTAGGAGGAGCGGGAGGGAACGAACCACAGATACGCAGTATTTT. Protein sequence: CASSQPGLVRRSGRERTTDTQYF.

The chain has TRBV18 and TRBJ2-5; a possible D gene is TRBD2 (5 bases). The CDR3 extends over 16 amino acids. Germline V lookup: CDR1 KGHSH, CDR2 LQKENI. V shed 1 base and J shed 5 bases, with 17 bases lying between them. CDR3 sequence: CASSPLGAGPLETQYF. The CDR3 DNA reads TGTGCCAGCTCACCACTCGGCGCGGGCCCTCTGGAGACCCAGTACTTC. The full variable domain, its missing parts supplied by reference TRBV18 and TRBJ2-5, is NAGVMQNPRHLVRRRGQEARLRCSPMKGHSHVYWYRQLPEEGLKFMVYLQKENIIDESGMPKERFSAEFPKEGPSILRIQQVVRGDSAAYFCASSPLGAGPLETQYFGPGTRLLVL.

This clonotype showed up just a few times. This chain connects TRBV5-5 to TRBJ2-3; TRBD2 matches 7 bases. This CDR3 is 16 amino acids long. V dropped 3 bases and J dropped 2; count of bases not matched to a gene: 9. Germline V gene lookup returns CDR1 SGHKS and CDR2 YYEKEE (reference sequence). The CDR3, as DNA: TGTGCCAGCAGCTCGGTGGGGGGGGGACTCACAGATACGCAGTATTTT. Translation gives CASSSVGGGLTDTQYF.

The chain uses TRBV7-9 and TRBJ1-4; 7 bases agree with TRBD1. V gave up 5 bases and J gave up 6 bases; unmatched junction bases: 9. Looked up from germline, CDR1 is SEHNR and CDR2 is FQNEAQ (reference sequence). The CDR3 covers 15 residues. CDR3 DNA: TGTGCCAGCAGCCCGGAGGGACAGTGGGATGAAAAACTGTTTTTT. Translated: CASSPEGQWDEKLFF. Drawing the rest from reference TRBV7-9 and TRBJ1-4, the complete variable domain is DTGVSQNPRHKITKRGQNVTFRCDPISEHNRLYWYRQTLGQGPEFLTYFQNEAQLEKSRLLSDRFSAERPKGSFSTLEIQRTEQGDSAMYLCASSPEGQWDEKLFFGSGTQLSVL.

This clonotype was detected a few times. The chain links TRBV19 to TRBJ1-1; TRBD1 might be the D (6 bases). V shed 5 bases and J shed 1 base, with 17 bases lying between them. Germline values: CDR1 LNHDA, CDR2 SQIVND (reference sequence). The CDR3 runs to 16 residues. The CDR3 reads CASSPSMDRKNTEAFF. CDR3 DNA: TGTGCCAGTAGTCCCTCCATGGACAGAAAGAACACTGAAGCTTTCTTT.